This TCR beta chain was recovered during a study of regulatory T cells in long-lasting Graves disease. This clonotype was recorded many times. Sequencing libraries for TCR beta were prepared with iRepertoire HTBI primers and Arm-PCR of CDR3 regions. TCRdb processed the multiplex PCR reads anew with MiXCR; each CDR3 protein has one entry. Here the sample spans about 620,000 distinct CDR3 sequences, roughly 15% being singletons. Germline V gives CDR1 SNHLY, CDR2 FYNNEI. The CDR3 spans 14 residues. Trimming removed 7 bases at V and 8 bases at J, with 17 bases between. Time point meaning: newly diagnosed GD, antithyroid drugs for less than 3 months. Preparation of the TCR library used RNA extracted from PBMCs. The data were also submitted as part of a second study, on T cells in Graves' hyperthyroidism and ophthalmopathy. This second report adds: Diagnostic assessment was based on clinical symptoms, serum thyroxine and TRAb, thyroid ultrasound and orbital computed tomography. The study used the HTBI primer set for a first-round RT-PCR of the TCR CDR3.

The sequence came from a woman in her 30s with Graves disease. This rearrangement joins TRBV2 to TRBJ1-4, with D tentatively TRBD1 (6 bases). The source material was peripheral blood mononuclear cells (PBMCs), sampled at new diagnosis, from a patient treated with antithyroid drugs. The CDR3, as DNA: TGTGCCAGCACGAGGCCGGGGGGGGGCGAAAAACTGTTTTTT. Translation gives CASTRPGGGEKLFF.